This is a list of T cell receptor beta chains from one sample in a study of vaccination and CD4 T cells after COVID-19. TCRdb processed the PCR reads anew with MiXCR; each CDR3 protein has one entry. The table has approximately 21,000 distinct CDR3 sequences, 43% seen once. For these TCRs, the target antigens are not known. The source was CD4+ T cells from blood, cultured in vitro, collected about 7 months after SARS-CoV-2 vaccination. These receptor sequences come from a human donor who had recovered from COVID-19. CDR3s include the opening cysteine and the closing phenylalanine or tryptophan. D genes are given only for firm matches. Size is omitted from some rows. Given values are once, few, many or a class for expanded clones.

J | size | D | V | CDR3 | DNA
TRBJ2-5 | NA | NA | TRBV18 | CASTEYQETQYF | TGTGCCAGTACAGAGTACCAAGAGACCCAGTACTTC
TRBJ2-3 | NA | TRBD1 | TRBV7-2 | CASSPSDRGVDTQYF | TGTGCCAGCAGCCCCTCCGACAGGGGCGTCGATACGCAGTATTTT
TRBJ1-1 | NA | NA | TRBV7-2 | CASSTSPRAEAFF | TGTGCCAGCAGCACCAGCCCCCGGGCTGAAGCTTTCTTT
TRBJ2-1 | few | TRBD1 | TRBV7-2 | CASSFDRGNEQFF | TGTGCCAGCAGCTTCGACAGGGGTAATGAGCAGTTCTTC
TRBJ2-2 | few | TRBD2 | TRBV7-9 | CASSILGRTSGPGELFF | TGTGCCAGCAGCATCCTTGGTAGGACTAGCGGTCCCGGGGAGCTGTTTTTT
TRBJ2-3 | NA | NA | TRBV27 | CASSLRHTDTQYF | TGTGCCAGCAGTTTAAGGCACACAGATACGCAGTATTTT
TRBJ2-3 | few | NA | TRBV7-9 | CASSPRRGAGADTQYF | TGTGCCAGCAGCCCCAGGAGGGGGGCGGGGGCAGATACGCAGTATTTT
TRBJ2-2 | NA | TRBD2 | TRBV6-1 | CASSGPGLAGNTGELFF | TGTGCCAGCAGTGGCCCCGGACTAGCGGGGAACACCGGGGAGCTGTTTTTT
TRBJ2-7 | NA | NA | TRBV7-6 | CASSRNVLGSAYEQYF | TGTGCCAGCAGCCGTAATGTATTGGGGTCAGCCTACGAGCAGTACTTC
TRBJ2-2 | NA | NA | TRBV7-2 | CASSQPDGNTGELFF | TGTGCCAGCAGCCAACCGGACGGGAACACCGGGGAGCTGTTTTTT
TRBJ2-7 | NA | NA | TRBV2 | CASSDLASNYEQYF | TGTGCCAGCAGTGACCTAGCTTCAAACTACGAGCAGTACTTC
TRBJ1-1 | few | NA | TRBV11-2 | CASSLELNTEAFF | TGTGCCAGCAGCTTAGAATTGAACACTGAAGCTTTCTTT
TRBJ2-7 | NA | NA | TRBV27 | CASSLVDSYEQYF | TGTGCCAGCAGTTTGGTAGACTCCTACGAGCAGTACTTC
TRBJ2-5 | NA | NA | TRBV24-1 | CATRPNTQETQYF | TGTGCCACCCGACCAAATACCCAAGAGACCCAGTACTTC
TRBJ2-7 | NA | TRBD2 | TRBV20-1 | CSAVTSGSLSEQYF | TGCAGTGCTGTAACTAGCGGGAGCTTATCCGAGCAGTACTTC
TRBJ1-2 | NA | TRBD1 | TRBV14 | CASGQDPNYGYTF | TGTGCCAGCGGACAGGATCCTAACTATGGCTACACCTTC
TRBJ2-5 | NA | NA | TRBV7-2 | CASSLSRGQETQYF | TGTGCCAGCAGCTTGTCTAGGGGCCAAGAGACCCAGTACTTC
TRBJ2-2 | NA | NA | TRBV7-3 | CASQRTRNTGELFF | TGTGCCAGCCAACGGACACGGAACACCGGGGAGCTGTTTTTT
TRBJ1-4 | NA | NA | TRBV18 | CASSDNEKLFF | TGTGCCAGCTCAGACAATGAAAAACTGTTTTTT